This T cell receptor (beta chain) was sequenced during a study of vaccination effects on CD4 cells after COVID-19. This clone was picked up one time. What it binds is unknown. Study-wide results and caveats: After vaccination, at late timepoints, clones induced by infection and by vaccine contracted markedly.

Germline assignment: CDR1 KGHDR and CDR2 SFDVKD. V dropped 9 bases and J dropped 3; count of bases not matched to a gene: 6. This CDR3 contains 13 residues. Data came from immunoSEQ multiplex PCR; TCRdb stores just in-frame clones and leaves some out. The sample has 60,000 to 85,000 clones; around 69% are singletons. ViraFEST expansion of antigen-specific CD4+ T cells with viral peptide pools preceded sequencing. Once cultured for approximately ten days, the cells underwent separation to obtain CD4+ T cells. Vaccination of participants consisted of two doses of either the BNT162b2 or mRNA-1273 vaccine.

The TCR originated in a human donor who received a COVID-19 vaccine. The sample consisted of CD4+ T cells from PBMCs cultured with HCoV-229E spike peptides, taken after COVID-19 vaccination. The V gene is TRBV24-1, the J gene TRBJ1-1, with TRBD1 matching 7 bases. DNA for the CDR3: TGTGCCACCCGACAGGGTTTGGACACTGAAGCTTTCTTT. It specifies CATRQGLDTEAFF.